This TCR beta chain was captured in a study of HIV-infected patients and healthy controls (dated 2014 in TCRdb). Spanning cysteine to phenylalanine, the CDR3 consists of 15 amino acids. Only the CDR3 DNA stays, 45 bases, in frame from base 1. The germline V gene (reference sequence) gives CDR1 as LNHNV and CDR2 as YYDKDF. The junction shows trimming of 2 bases on V and 6 bases on J, and the gene matches do not reach 9 bases of it. Of note for this clonotype: It lacks a known antigen. Base qualities were left out, and no much larger clone turns up one base away.

The library came from 5' RACE. Sequencing used an Illumina MiSeq. TCRdb itself trimmed the public reads at Q25 with fastp, ran MiXCR and retained productive beta chains. Rows with a matching CDR3 protein are joined into one entry that keeps the most common DNA and genes. This sample gives 18,000 or so distinct CDR3 sequences in total; around 19% of them show up just once. The ten largest clonotypes hold approximately 33% of the sample. The rearranged segments are TRBV15 and TRBJ1-2; 7 nucleotides in the junction match TRBD1. The sequenced sample consisted of CD8+ T cells from blood. The receptor was isolated from a human donor in good health. Read as DNA, the sequence is TGTGCCACCAGCAGAAAAAGGGAGGGGGCCCATGGCTACACCTTC. Translation gives CATSRKREGAHGYTF.